This T cell receptor (beta chain) was identified during a study of T-cell memory formation after mild COVID-19. TCRdb reprocessed the 5' RACE reads via MiXCR and lists one record per CDR3 protein. Of fewer than 700,000 distinct CDR3 sequences in the sample, 20% to 25% were seen once. Germline CDR1 DFQATT, CDR2 SNEGSKA (reference sequence). The CDR3 has 14 amino acids. The ends were cut back, 3 bases at V and 0 bases at J, with 11 bases in the middle. The clonotype was recovered from an adult woman who had mild COVID-19 (a few samples of this study predate the infection). Cell type and time point are not known. This chain uses TRBV20-1 with TRBJ1-1, with D possibly TRBD1 on 5 matching bases. The sample consisted of PBMCs or a T cell subset sorted from them (not recorded which). In DNA form, the CDR3 reads TGCAGTGCTAGTAGGGGAGGGATGAACACTGAAGCTTTCTTT. Its translation is CSASRGGMNTEAFF.